One and the same sample provided the 26 T cell receptor beta chains below, sequenced in a study of cytomegalovirus exposure and HLA in healthy donors. A multiplex PCR was run with 60 Vbeta primers and 13 Jbeta primers. The table came from immunoSEQ multiplex PCR; TCRdb's copy has only in-frame clones and leaves some out. The sample yields approximately 150,000 clones, around four fifths seen once. Input material: PBMCs. The receptors were gathered from a boy aged 2-15 years in good health and CMV-seronegative.

The rearrangement links TRBV27 to TRBJ2-3; 8 positions match TRBD2. Trimming took 8 bases from V and 1 from J; bases not matched to a gene: 8. Germline-derived CDR1 and CDR2 are MNHEY and SMNVEV (reference sequence). CDR3 length equals 15 residues. CDR3 sequence reads: CASRPSGRGTDTQYF. As DNA, the CDR3 is TGTGCCAGCCGACCAAGCGGGAGAGGCACAGATACGCAGTATTTT.

This clone came up a few times. The chain links TRBV28 to TRBJ1-4, with 7 bases lining up with TRBD1. This CDR3 is 15 amino acids long. With V trimmed by 2 bases and J by 4 bases, 4 bases remained unmatched. Germline CDR1 is MDHEN and CDR2 is SYDVKM. The CDR3 nucleotides read TGTGCCAGCAGTTTAGAGGGACAGCATAATGAAAAACTGTTTTTT. It codes for CASSLEGQHNEKLFF.

The rearrangement uses TRBV7-2 and TRBJ2-1; 7 bases align to TRBD1. The J segment lost 0 bases and the V segment lost 2 bases, leaving 4 bases of the junction unmatched. CDR1 and CDR2 from the germline V gene are SGHTA and FQGNSA. CDR3 length equals 16 residues. The CDR3 here is CASSLTRDSSYNEQFF. The CDR3, as DNA: TGTGCCAGCAGCTTAACCCGGGACAGCTCCTACAATGAGCAGTTCTTC.

The chain couples TRBV7-2 to TRBJ1-1, with D unresolved. The germline V and J ends were trimmed by 5 bases and 0 bases, with 16 bases remaining between them. The V gene's germline CDR1 is SGHTA and CDR2 FQGNSA. The CDR3 covers 16 residues. The CDR3, as DNA: TGTGCCAGCAGCGCACCCAGGCCCCATATGAACACTGAAGCTTTCTTT. It is translated as CASSAPRPHMNTEAFF.

The chain couples TRBV11-2 to TRBJ1-6; D gene unclear. Germline V CDR1 and CDR2: SGHAT, FQNNGV. This CDR3 is built from 12 residues. The V and J ends lost 1 base and 11 bases respectively, with 6 bases between them. CDR3 nucleotides: TGTGCCAGCAGCTTAGGAGTAACACCCCTCCACTTT. Amino acid sequence: CASSLGVTPLHF.

V usage is TRBV10-2 and J usage is TRBJ1-5; D call uncertain. Trimming removed 8 bases at V and 0 bases at J, with 14 bases between. Germline CDR1 is WSHSY and CDR2 is SAAADI. This CDR3 has 15 amino acids. DNA for the CDR3: TGCGCCAGCGCAGAGCCTCACTATAGCAATCAGCCCCAGCATTTT. It specifies CASAEPHYSNQPQHF.

This clone came up a few times. The gene calls are TRBV5-4 and TRBJ1-1, with TRBD1 identical over 7 bases. There are 13 residues in the CDR3. Germline loops: CDR1 SGHNT, CDR2 YYREEE (reference sequence). V shed 6 bases and J 3 bases; nucleotides not matched to a gene: 5. CDR3 sequence reads: CASTGQAYTEAFF. DNA for the CDR3: TGTGCCAGCACCGGACAGGCTTACACTGAAGCTTTCTTT.

This sequence joins TRBV27 and TRBJ2-3, with TRBD2 matching 9 bases. CDR1 and CDR2 from the germline V gene are MNHEY and SMNVEV (reference sequence). The CDR3 extends over 15 amino acids. V was pared by 2 bases and J by 4 bases, with 4 bases of the junction left unmatched. The CDR3 sequence: CASSLIAGESDTQYF. The CDR3 nucleotides are TGTGCCAGCAGTTTAATAGCGGGAGAGTCAGATACGCAGTATTTT.

The gene calls are TRBV6-5 and TRBJ2-1, with TRBD2 identical over 8 bases. This CDR3 comprises 16 residues. J lost 8 bases, V lost 2 bases, and 11 bases had no gene match. The germline V gene encodes CDR1 MNHEY and CDR2 SVGAGI. CDR3 amino acids: CASSYPAGGPRDEQFF. DNA for the CDR3: TGTGCCAGCAGTTACCCGGCGGGGGGTCCCAGGGATGAGCAGTTCTTC.

This CDR3 reads CASSRDRSEKLFF. In DNA, the CDR3 is TGTGCCAGTAGTAGGGACAGATCTGAAAAACTGTTTTTT. The chain recombines TRBV19 with TRBJ1-4; 7 bases align to TRBD1. Germline values: CDR1 LNHDA, CDR2 SQIVND (reference sequence). The CDR3 is 13 amino acids. V was clipped by 4 bases and J by 7 bases; unmatched bases: 3.

This clone has just a few counts. This chain joins TRBV5-6 and TRBJ1-1; perhaps TRBD1 as D (5 bases). The CDR3 has 15 residues. Trimming pared 2 bases from V and 0 bases from J, leaving 11 bases between. The germline V gene has CDR1 SGHDT and CDR2 YYEEEE. CDR3 bases: TGTGCCAGCAGCTTCCGACAGACCCTGAACACTGAAGCTTTCTTT. This gives the protein CASSFRQTLNTEAFF.

The chain recombines TRBV28 with TRBJ2-1; TRBD2 might be the D (6 bases). The V and J ends lost 7 bases and 2 bases respectively, with 15 bases between them. The V gene's germline CDR1 is MDHEN and CDR2 SYDVKM. The CDR3 length is 15 residues. The CDR3 DNA reads TGTGCCAGCACCGCAGGAGGGCCCCCCTACAATGAGCAGTTCTTC. Amino acid sequence: CASTAGGPPYNEQFF.

This rearrangement joins TRBV11-3 to TRBJ2-5; D possibly corresponds to TRBD1 (5 bases). Trimming took 1 base from V and 4 from J, leaving 19 bases between them. CDR1 is SGHNT, CDR2 YENEEA, per germline. CDR3 length: 17 amino acids. CDR3 nucleotides: TGTGCCAGCAGCTTAGCAATCTCCGACCAGGGCGGAGAGACCCAGTACTTC. Protein product: CASSLAISDQGGETQYF.

This clone has only a few counts. The chain combines TRBV10-3 with TRBJ1-4; D is unclear. The CDR3 is 14 amino acids. Trimming shortened V by 6 bases and J by 5 bases, and 13 bases separated the two germline ends. CDR1 ENHRY and CDR2 SYGVKD come from the germline V gene. CDR3 residues: CAIRTGEVNEKLFF. The DNA for the CDR3 is TGTGCCATCAGGACCGGGGAAGTAAATGAAAAACTGTTTTTT.

V and J are TRBV18 and TRBJ2-7; possibly TRBD1 for D (5 bases). The CDR3 is 14 amino acids. The ends were cut back, 3 bases at V and 3 bases at J, with 12 bases in the middle. The germline CDR1 and CDR2 sequences are KGHSH and LQKENI. The CDR3 loop is CASSPMGQGYEQYF. The CDR3 nucleotides are TGTGCCAGCTCACCCATGGGGCAGGGCTACGAGCAGTACTTC. Full variable domain (outside the CDR3, taken from reference TRBV18 and TRBJ2-7): NAGVMQNPRHLVRRRGQEARLRCSPMKGHSHVYWYRQLPEEGLKFMVYLQKENIIDESGMPKERFSAEFPKEGPSILRIQQVVRGDSAAYFCASSPMGQGYEQYFGPGTRLTVT.

A few counts support this clone. J is TRBJ2-6 and V is TRBV4-3; D possibly corresponds to TRBD1 (5 bases). Between the trimmed V and J ends, which lost 3 bases and 0 bases, there was a span of 9 bases. This CDR3 has 16 residues. Germline loops: CDR1 LGHNA, CDR2 YSLEER. The CDR3 nucleotides read TGCGCCAGCAGCCAGGGGCAATTCTCTGGGGCCAACGTCCTGACTTTC. This sequence encodes CASSQGQFSGANVLTF.

The chain recombines TRBV7-6 with TRBJ2-1, with 16 bases that match TRBD2. Unmatched junction bases numbered 5, after V lost 5 bases and J lost 4 bases. CDR1 and CDR2 from the germline V gene are SGHVS and FNYEAQ. This CDR3 is built from 17 residues. The CDR3 sequence: CASSPGTSGRVYNEQFF. For the CDR3, the DNA is TGTGCCAGCAGCCCAGGGACTAGCGGGAGGGTATACAATGAGCAGTTCTTC.

The chain combines TRBV13 with TRBJ2-7; D is undetermined. Trimming shortened V by 5 bases and J by 6 bases, and 17 bases separated the two germline ends. This CDR3 is built from 14 residues. Looked up from germline, CDR1 is PRHDT and CDR2 is FYEKMQ (reference sequence). CDR3 coding DNA: TGTGCCAGCAGCCCCTACAATATTCCGGGCGAGCAGTACTTC. It yields the protein CASSPYNIPGEQYF.

The chain employs TRBV29-1 and TRBJ2-1; possible D gene TRBD2, 5 bases. V lost 2 bases, J lost 5 bases, and 13 bases lay in between. The germline CDR1 and CDR2 sequences are SQVTM and ANQGSEA. CDR3 length: 14 amino acids. CDR3 sequence (DNA): TGCAGCGTTGAACACCGGACTCGGAACAATGAGCAGTTCTTC. It codes for CSVEHRTRNNEQFF.

The chain joins TRBV7-9 to TRBJ2-1; 9 bases line up with TRBD1. V gave up 4 bases and J gave up 9 bases; unmatched junction bases: 16. This CDR3 has 17 amino acids. Germline V CDR1 and CDR2: SEHNR, FQNEAQ (reference sequence). The CDR3 loop reads CASSSVEVRDRDFEQFF. The CDR3 nucleotides are TGTGCCAGCAGCTCAGTAGAAGTCCGGGACAGGGATTTTGAGCAGTTCTTC.

V gene TRBV5-1 combines with J gene TRBJ2-7; no clear D. CDR1 is SGHRS, CDR2 YFSETQ, per germline. The CDR3 is 14 residues long. V shed 4 bases and J shed 4 bases, with 15 bases lying between them. The CDR3 DNA reads TGCGCCAGCAGCCGAGGTTTACGTCTTTACGAGCAGTACTTC. Protein: CASSRGLRLYEQYF. The full variable domain, completed using reference TRBV5-1 and TRBJ2-7, is KAGVTQTPRYLIKTRGQQVTLSCSPISGHRSVSWYQQTPGQGLQFLFEYFSETQRNKGNFPGRFSGRQFSNSRSEMNVSTLELGDSALYLCASSRGLRLYEQYFGPGTRLTVT.

The chain joins TRBV11-3 to TRBJ2-1, with D possibly matching TRBD2 (6 bases). The CDR3 runs to 12 residues. From germline, CDR1 is SGHNT and CDR2 YENEEA. The ends were cut back, 5 bases at V and 8 bases at J, with 10 bases in the middle. CDR3 sequence reads: CASSLARDEQFF. The CDR3 DNA is TGTGCCAGCAGCCTAGCGCGCGATGAGCAGTTCTTC.

The chain couples TRBV9 to TRBJ1-2, with D perhaps matching TRBD1 (5 bases). The CDR3 loop spans 14 amino acids. The germline V gene encodes CDR1 SGDLS and CDR2 YYNGEE. The V gene lost 0 bases and the J gene lost 0 bases, with 6 bases spanning the gap. The CDR3 sequence: CASSVVTANYGYTF. In DNA, the CDR3 is TGTGCCAGCAGCGTAGTGACAGCTAACTATGGCTACACCTTC.

This chain uses TRBV7-6 with TRBJ1-5; D is unresolved. Germline values: CDR1 SGHVS, CDR2 FNYEAQ. Trimming left V 5 bases short and J 3 bases short, with 8 bases between. This CDR3 has 13 amino acids. The CDR3 loop reads CASSIGDNQPQHF. As DNA, the CDR3 is TGTGCCAGCAGCATCGGGGACAATCAGCCCCAGCATTTT.

This chain links TRBV5-4 with TRBJ1-4; TRBD1 might be the D (5 bases). Germline loops: CDR1 SGHNT, CDR2 YYREEE (reference sequence). V was trimmed by 4 bases and J by 3 bases, leaving 13 bases between them. This CDR3 spans 15 amino acids. The CDR3 region is CASSLRVGANEKLFF. The CDR3 bases are TGTGCCAGCAGCCTCAGGGTAGGAGCTAATGAAAAACTGTTTTTT.

In this sample, this clone turned up a few times. The chain is built from TRBV5-1 and TRBJ2-5; possible D gene TRBD1, 6 bases. The CDR3 is made up of 14 amino acids. Germline lookup yields CDR1 SGHRS and CDR2 YFSETQ. V was cut by 0 bases and J by 4 bases, with 10 bases left in between. Here the CDR3 DNA reads TGCGCCAGCAGCTTGGCAGGGGCCCCAGAGACCCAGTACTTC. Protein product: CASSLAGAPETQYF.